A selection of T cell receptor beta chains follows, all from one sample in a study of OX40 agonist ivuxolimab in advanced cancers. Generated by immunoSEQ multiplex PCR, the TCRdb table keeps only in-frame clones and is missing some. The profile shows 80,000 to 100,000 clones, roughly nine tenths of them singletons. Source: CD4+ or CD8+ T cells sorted from blood, taken in a trial of the OX40 agonist ivuxolimab. The source of these receptors is an adult with an advanced solid tumor such as melanoma, head and neck, liver or kidney cancer. The CDR3 runs from the conserved cysteine through the conserved F or W.

J	V	CDR3
TRBJ2-6	TRBV5-5	CASSSGQASSGANVLTF
TRBJ1-1	TRBV9	CASSLSGAITEAFF
TRBJ1-2	TRBV5-1	CASSSGTTAAYGYTF
TRBJ1-2	TRBV6-1	CASRKQGNYGYTF
TRBJ1-1	TRBV18	CASSPMVGNTEAFF
TRBJ2-1	TRBV5-1	CASSFYRGRNEQFF
TRBJ1-2	TRBV15	CATSRATDYGYTF
TRBJ1-1	TRBV7-2	CASSLRGETEAFF
TRBJ2-1	TRBV5-4	CASSDGSSSYNEQFF
TRBJ2-5	TRBV30	CAWSGDVGLQETQYF
TRBJ2-1	TRBV6-6	CASRDTDSYNEQFF
TRBJ2-3	TRBV6-5	CASSLTGQGLVTQYF
TRBJ2-6	TRBV7-3	CASSLMGSGANVLTF
TRBJ1-2	TRBV6-1	CASSPTGNYGYTF
TRBJ2-5	TRBV14	CASSQVLETQYF
TRBJ2-5	TRBV30	CAWSFGQETQYF
TRBJ2-7	TRBV6-6	CASSTGQGNYEQYF
TRBJ2-2	TRBV6-5	CASNPRRGELFF
TRBJ2-1	TRBV19	CASRSRGHEQFF
TRBJ1-1	TRBV10-1	CASRYGDTEAFF
TRBJ1-5	TRBV15	CATSSRISQGNQPQHF
TRBJ2-4	TRBV5-4	CASSLAGGGSGKNIQYF
TRBJ1-2	TRBV4-1	CASSPGFRGGYTF
TRBJ2-7	TRBV2	CASSISYEQYF
TRBJ2-5	TRBV7-8	CASSIGPRETQYF
TRBJ2-5	TRBV5-4	CASSLIGSETQYF
TRBJ2-7	TRBV11-2	CASSGTSFGGEQYF
TRBJ1-1	TRBV29-1	CTYGGRLNTEAFF
TRBJ2-1	TRBV5-1	CASFRDEAYNEQFF
TRBJ2-3	TRBV10-1	CASSDRPSSSTDTQYF
TRBJ2-6	TRBV6-1	CASSPAVGGANVLTF
TRBJ2-5	TRBV2	CASRDYRGAVGETQYF
TRBJ2-7	TRBV7-6	CASSASETRVRYYEQYF
TRBJ2-3	TRBV5-4	CASSLTASGRGTDTQYF
TRBJ2-6	TRBV6-5	CASSSSSGANVLTF
TRBJ2-3	TRBV30	CAWSQFSDTQYF
TRBJ1-1	TRBV19	CASSIDLQIRTSTEAFF
TRBJ2-2	TRBV5-4	CASSFDPPGELFF
TRBJ2-5	TRBV7-9	CASSLSDRSETQYF
TRBJ2-7	TRBV6-5	CASRPGTSYEQYF
TRBJ1-4	TRBV30	CAWSVRGEKLFF
TRBJ2-7	TRBV30	CAWSLGLADSYEQYF
TRBJ2-3	TRBV6-4	CASSPGLPTDTQYF
TRBJ2-1	TRBV6-5	CASSYTGNYEQFF
TRBJ2-3	TRBV11-3	CASSLAGGPDTQYF
TRBJ2-1	TRBV30	CACSPEGGLNEQFF
TRBJ1-5	TRBV6-5	CASSYTGLDQPQHF
TRBJ1-6	TRBV11-2	CASRRPGTGSSPLHF
TRBJ1-2	TRBV19	CASSIVGNYGYTF
TRBJ1-1	TRBV19	CASSMQGLTEAFF
TRBJ2-5	TRBV10-1	CASSDSSNQETQYF
TRBJ2-1	TRBV9	CASSTRTSGKYNEQFF